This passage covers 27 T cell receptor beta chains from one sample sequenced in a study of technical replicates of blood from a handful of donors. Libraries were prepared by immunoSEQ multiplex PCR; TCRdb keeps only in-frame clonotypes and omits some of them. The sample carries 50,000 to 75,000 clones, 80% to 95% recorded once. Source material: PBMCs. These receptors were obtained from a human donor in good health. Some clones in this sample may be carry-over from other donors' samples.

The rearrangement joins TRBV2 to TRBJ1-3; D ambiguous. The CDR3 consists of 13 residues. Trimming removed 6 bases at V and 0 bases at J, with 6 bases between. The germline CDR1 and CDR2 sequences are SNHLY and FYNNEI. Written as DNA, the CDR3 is TGTGCCAGCAGCTTCTTCTCTGGAAACACCATATATTTT. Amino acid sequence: CASSFFSGNTIYF. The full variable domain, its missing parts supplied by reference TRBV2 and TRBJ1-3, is EPEVTQTPSHQVTQMGQEVILRCVPISNHLYFYWYRQILGQKVEFLVSFYNNEISEKSEIFDDQFSVERPDGSNFTLKIRSTKLEDSAMYFCASSFFSGNTIYFGEGSWLTVV.

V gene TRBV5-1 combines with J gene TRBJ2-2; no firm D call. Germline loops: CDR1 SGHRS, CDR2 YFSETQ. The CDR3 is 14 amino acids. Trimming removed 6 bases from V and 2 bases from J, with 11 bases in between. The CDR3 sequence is CASTSAGNTGELFF. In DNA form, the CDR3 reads TGCGCCAGCACCTCGGCAGGTAACACCGGGGAGCTGTTTTTT.

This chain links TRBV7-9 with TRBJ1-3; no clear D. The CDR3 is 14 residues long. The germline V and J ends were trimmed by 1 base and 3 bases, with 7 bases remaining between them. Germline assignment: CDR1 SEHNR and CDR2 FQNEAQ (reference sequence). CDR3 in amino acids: CASSLGGDGNTIYF. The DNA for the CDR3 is TGTGCCAGCAGCTTAGGAGGTGATGGAAACACCATATATTTT.

CDR3 sequence reads: CASSLGQRETQYF. The CDR3 DNA reads as TGTGCCAGCAGCTTAGGACAGCGAGAGACCCAGTACTTC. This chain connects TRBV7-8 to TRBJ2-5; a possible D gene is TRBD1 (5 bases). Germline loops: CDR1 SGHVS, CDR2 FQNEAQ. The CDR3 extends over 13 amino acids. V was pared by 1 base and J by 4 bases, with 7 bases between.

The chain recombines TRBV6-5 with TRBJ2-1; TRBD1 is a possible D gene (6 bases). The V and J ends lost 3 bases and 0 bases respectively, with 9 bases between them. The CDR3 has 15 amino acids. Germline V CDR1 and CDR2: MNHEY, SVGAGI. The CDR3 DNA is TGTGCCAGCAGTTATCAGGGGTACTCCTACAATGAGCAGTTCTTC. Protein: CASSYQGYSYNEQFF.

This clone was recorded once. The CDR3 sequence: CASSLRLLAPDTQYF. The CDR3 coding sequence is TGTGCCAGCAGCTTAAGGCTACTAGCGCCCGATACGCAGTATTTT. V is TRBV11-2 and J is TRBJ2-3; 7 bases are a match to TRBD2. The CDR3 contains 15 residues. Trimming took 2 bases from V and 6 from J; bases not matched to a gene: 8. Germline V lookup: CDR1 SGHAT, CDR2 FQNNGV. Filled out from reference TRBV11-2 and TRBJ2-3, the complete variable domain reads EAGVAQSPRYKIIEKRQSVAFWCNPISGHATLYWYQQILGQGPKLLIQFQNNGVVDDSQLPKDRFSAERLKGVDSTLKIQPAKLEDSAVYLCASSLRLLAPDTQYFGPGTRLTVL.

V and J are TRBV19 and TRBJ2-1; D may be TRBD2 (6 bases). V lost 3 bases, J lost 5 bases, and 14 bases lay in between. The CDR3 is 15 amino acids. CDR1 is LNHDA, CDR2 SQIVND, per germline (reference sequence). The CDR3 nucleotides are TGTGCCAGTAGTATCACCGGGACTGGACACAATGAGCAGTTCTTC. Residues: CASSITGTGHNEQFF.

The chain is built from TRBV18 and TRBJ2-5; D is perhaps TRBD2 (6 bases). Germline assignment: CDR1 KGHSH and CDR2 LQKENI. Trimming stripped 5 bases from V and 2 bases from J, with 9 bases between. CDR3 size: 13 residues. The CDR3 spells CASSGTRQETQYF. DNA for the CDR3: TGTGCCAGCTCAGGGACTCGGCAAGAGACCCAGTACTTC.

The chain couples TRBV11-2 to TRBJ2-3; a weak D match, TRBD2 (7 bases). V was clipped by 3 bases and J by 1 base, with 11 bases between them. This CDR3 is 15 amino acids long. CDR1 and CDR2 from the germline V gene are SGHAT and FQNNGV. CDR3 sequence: CASSFGGAGTDTQYF. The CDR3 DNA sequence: TGTGCCAGCAGCTTTGGGGGGGCGGGCACAGATACGCAGTATTTT. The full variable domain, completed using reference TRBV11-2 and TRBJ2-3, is EAGVAQSPRYKIIEKRQSVAFWCNPISGHATLYWYQQILGQGPKLLIQFQNNGVVDDSQLPKDRFSAERLKGVDSTLKIQPAKLEDSAVYLCASSFGGAGTDTQYFGPGTRLTVL.

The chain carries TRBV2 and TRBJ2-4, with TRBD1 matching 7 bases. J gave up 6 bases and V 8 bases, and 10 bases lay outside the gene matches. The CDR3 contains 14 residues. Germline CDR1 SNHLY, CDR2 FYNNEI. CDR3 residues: CASADVGQLNIQYF. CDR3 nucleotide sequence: TGTGCCAGCGCCGACGTGGGACAGTTAAACATTCAGTACTTC.

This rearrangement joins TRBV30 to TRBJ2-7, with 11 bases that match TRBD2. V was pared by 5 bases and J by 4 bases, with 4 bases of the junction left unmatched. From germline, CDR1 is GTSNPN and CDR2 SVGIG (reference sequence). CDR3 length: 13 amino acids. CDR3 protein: CAWESSGRYEQYF. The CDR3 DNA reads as TGTGCCTGGGAATCTAGCGGGAGGTACGAGCAGTACTTC.

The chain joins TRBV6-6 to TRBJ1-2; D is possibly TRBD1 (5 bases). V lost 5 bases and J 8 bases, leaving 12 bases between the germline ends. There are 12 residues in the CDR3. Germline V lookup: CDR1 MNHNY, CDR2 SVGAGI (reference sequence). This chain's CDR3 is CASSQGDRGYTF. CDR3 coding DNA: TGTGCCAGCAGTCAGGGTGATCGGGGCTACACCTTC.

CDR3 DNA sequence: TGCGCCAGCAGTCTAGTACAGGGCTCTAGGACAGGGGACCCCCTCCACTTT. It codes for CASSLVQGSRTGDPLHF. V usage is TRBV23-1 and J usage is TRBJ1-6; 9 bases align to TRBD1. TRBV23-1 is an ORF for which the function is uncertain. V gave up 4 bases and J gave up 13 bases; unmatched junction bases: 17. The CDR3 covers 17 residues.

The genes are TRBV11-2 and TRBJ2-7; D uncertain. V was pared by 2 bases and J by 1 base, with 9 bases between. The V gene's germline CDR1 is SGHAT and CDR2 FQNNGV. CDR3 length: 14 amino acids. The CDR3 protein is CASSLTLRSYEQYF. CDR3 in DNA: TGTGCCAGCAGCTTAACCCTTCGGTCCTACGAGCAGTACTTC. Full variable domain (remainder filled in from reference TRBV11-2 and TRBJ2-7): EAGVAQSPRYKIIEKRQSVAFWCNPISGHATLYWYQQILGQGPKLLIQFQNNGVVDDSQLPKDRFSAERLKGVDSTLKIQPAKLEDSAVYLCASSLTLRSYEQYFGPGTRLTVT.

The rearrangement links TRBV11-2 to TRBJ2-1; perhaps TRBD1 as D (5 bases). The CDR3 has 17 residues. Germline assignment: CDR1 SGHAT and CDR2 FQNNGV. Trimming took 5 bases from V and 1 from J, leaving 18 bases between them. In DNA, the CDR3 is TGTGCCAGCAGCAGGACACCGGGCTACTTTTCCTACAATGAGCAGTTCTTC. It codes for CASSRTPGYFSYNEQFF.

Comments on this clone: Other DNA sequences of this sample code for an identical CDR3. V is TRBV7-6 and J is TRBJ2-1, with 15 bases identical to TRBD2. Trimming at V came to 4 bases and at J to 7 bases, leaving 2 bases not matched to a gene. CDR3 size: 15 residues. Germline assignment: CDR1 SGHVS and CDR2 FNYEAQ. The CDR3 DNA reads TGTGCCAGCAGCTCCGGGACTAGCGGGGGGAATGAGCAGTTCTTC. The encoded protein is CASSSGTSGGNEQFF.

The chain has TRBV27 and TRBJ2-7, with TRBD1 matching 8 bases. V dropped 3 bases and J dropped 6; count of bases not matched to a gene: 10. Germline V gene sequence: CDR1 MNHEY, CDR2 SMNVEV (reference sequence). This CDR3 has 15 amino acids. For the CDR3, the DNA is TGTGCCAGCAGTTTGACAGGGGTCCGGTTTGGCGAGCAGTACTTC. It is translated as CASSLTGVRFGEQYF.

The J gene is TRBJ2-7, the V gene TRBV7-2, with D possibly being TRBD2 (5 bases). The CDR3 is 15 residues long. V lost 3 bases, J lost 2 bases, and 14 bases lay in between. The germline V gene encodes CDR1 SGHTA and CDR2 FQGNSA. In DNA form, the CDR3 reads TGTGCCAGCAGCTTGGCAAGCGGCCTGACCTACGAGCAGTACTTC. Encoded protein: CASSLASGLTYEQYF.

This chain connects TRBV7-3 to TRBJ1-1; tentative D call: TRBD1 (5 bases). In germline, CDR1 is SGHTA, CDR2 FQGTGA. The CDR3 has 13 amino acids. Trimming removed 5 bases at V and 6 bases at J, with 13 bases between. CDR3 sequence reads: CASSPTGGSEAFF. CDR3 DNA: TGTGCCAGCAGCCCAACGGGGGGTTCTGAAGCTTTCTTT.

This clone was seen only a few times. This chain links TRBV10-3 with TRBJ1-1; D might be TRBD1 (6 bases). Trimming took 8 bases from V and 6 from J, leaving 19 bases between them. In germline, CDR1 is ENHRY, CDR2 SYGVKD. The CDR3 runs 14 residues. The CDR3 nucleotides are TGTGCCATCCGCCGCGGGGGGGCGCGGGCTGAAGCTTTCTTT. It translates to CAIRRGGARAEAFF.

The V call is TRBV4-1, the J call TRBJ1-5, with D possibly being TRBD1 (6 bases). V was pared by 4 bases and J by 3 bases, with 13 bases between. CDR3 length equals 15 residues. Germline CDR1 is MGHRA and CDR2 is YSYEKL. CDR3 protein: CASSPRGGTNQPQHF. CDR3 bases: TGCGCCAGCAGCCCAAGGGGGGGGACCAATCAGCCCCAGCATTTT.

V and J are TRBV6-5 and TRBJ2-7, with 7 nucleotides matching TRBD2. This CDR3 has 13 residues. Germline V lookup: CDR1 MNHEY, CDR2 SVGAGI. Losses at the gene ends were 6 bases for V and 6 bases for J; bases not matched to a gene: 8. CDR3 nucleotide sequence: TGTGCCAGCAGAGCGGGATCCGTGTTCGAGCAGTACTTC. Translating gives CASRAGSVFEQYF.

CDR3 coding DNA: TGCGCCAGCAGCCTGGGACCTACAGATCAGTCCCATTCACCCCTCCACTTT. Its protein is CASSLGPTDQSHSPLHF. The gene calls are TRBV5-1 and TRBJ1-6, with a tentative D call TRBD1 (5 bases). V was pared by 4 bases and J by 8 bases, with 22 bases between. Germline V gene lookup returns CDR1 SGHRS and CDR2 YFSETQ. There are 17 residues in the CDR3.

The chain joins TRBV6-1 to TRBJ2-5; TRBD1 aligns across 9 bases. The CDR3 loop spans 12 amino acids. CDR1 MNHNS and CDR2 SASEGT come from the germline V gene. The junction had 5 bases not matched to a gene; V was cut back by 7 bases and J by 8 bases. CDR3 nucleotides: TGTGCCAGCACCCCGGGACAGGGAACCCAGTACTTC. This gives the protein CASTPGQGTQYF.

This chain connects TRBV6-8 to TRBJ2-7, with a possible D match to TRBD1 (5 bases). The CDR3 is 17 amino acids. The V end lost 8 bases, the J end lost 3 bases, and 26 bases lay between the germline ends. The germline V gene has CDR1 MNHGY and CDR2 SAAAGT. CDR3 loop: CASLKVGAGCGFYEQYF. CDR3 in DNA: TGTGCCAGCCTAAAGGTAGGGGCTGGGTGCGGCTTCTACGAGCAGTACTTC.

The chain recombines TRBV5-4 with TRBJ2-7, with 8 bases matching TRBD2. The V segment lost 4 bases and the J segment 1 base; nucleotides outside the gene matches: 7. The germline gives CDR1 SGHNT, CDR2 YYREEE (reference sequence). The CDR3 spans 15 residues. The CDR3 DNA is TGTGCCAGCAGCCTCAAGAGCGGGAGTTCCTACGAGCAGTACTTC. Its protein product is CASSLKSGSSYEQYF. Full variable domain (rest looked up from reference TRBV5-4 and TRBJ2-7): ETGVTQSPTHLIKTRGQQVTLRCSSQSGHNTVSWYQQALGQGPQFIFQYYREEENGRGNFPPRFSGLQFPNYSSELNVNALELDDSALYLCASSLKSGSSYEQYFGPGTRLTVT.

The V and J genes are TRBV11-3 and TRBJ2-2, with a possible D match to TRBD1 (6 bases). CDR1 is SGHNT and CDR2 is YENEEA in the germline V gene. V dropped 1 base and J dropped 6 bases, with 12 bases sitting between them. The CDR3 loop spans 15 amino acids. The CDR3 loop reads CASSLVEQGPGELFF. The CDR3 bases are TGTGCCAGCAGCTTAGTGGAACAGGGCCCCGGGGAGCTGTTTTTT.